Each of the 32 T cell receptor beta chains below was sequenced from the same sample in a study of shared clonotypes between healthy human individuals. Data came from immunoSEQ multiplex PCR; TCRdb stores just in-frame clones and leaves some out. The table includes roughly 700,000 clones, approximately 74% detected once. Sequencing input: memory CD4+ T cells sorted from blood. Subset defined: CD45RA-negative fraction. These TCRs come from a woman aged 30 to 39 in good health.

The CDR3 spells CASGGWAENYLTGEQYF. The CDR3 nucleotides read TGTGCCAGCGGGGGTTGGGCGGAGAACTATTTGACTGGCGAGCAGTACTTC. This chain joins TRBV28 and TRBJ2-7, with D tentatively TRBD1 or TRBD2 (5 bases each). V was cut by 8 bases and J by 6 bases, with 29 bases left in between. Germline CDR1 MDHEN, CDR2 SYDVKM. The CDR3 sequence is 17 residues long.

Remarks on this clone: Distinct nucleotide sequences in the sample also encode this CDR3. The chain uses TRBV4-1 and TRBJ2-2; 11 nucleotides agree with TRBD2. Per germline, CDR1 MGHRA and CDR2 YSYEKL. CDR3 length: 17 amino acids. After removal of 1 base from V and 0 bases from J, the junction contained 1 base not matched to a gene. CDR3 DNA: TGCGCCAGCAGCCAAGGTAGCGGGAGGGCGAACACCGGGGAGCTGTTTTTT. This codes for CASSQGSGRANTGELFF.

The chain has TRBV15 and TRBJ2-1; no definite D call. Germline values: CDR1 LNHNV, CDR2 YYDKDF (reference sequence). Trimming left V 3 bases short and J 0 bases short, with 12 bases between. CDR3 size: 16 residues. The CDR3: CATSSPWKSSYNEQFF. The CDR3, as DNA: TGTGCCACCAGCAGTCCCTGGAAGAGCTCCTACAATGAGCAGTTCTTC.

V gene TRBV28 combines with J gene TRBJ2-3; perhaps TRBD2 as D (6 bases). V lost 6 bases to trimming and J lost 3 bases, with 19 bases between them. The CDR3 is 16 residues long. Germline V lookup: CDR1 MDHEN, CDR2 SYDVKM. CDR3 amino acids: CASRFIRERQTDTQYF. For the CDR3, the DNA is TGTGCCAGCAGATTTATCCGGGAGCGGCAGACAGATACGCAGTATTTT. Based on the CDR3 plus reference TRBV28 and TRBJ2-3, the full variable domain is DVKVTQSSRYLVKRTGEKVFLECVQDMDHENMFWYRQDPGLGLRLIYFSYDVKMKEKGDIPEGYSVSREKKERFSLILESASTNQTSMYLCASRFIRERQTDTQYFGPGTRLTVL.

This rearrangement joins TRBV18 to TRBJ1-1; a possible D gene is TRBD1 (6 bases). Germline-derived CDR1 and CDR2 are KGHSH and LQKENI. Trimming left V 3 bases short and J 11 bases short, with 16 bases between. This CDR3 is built from 13 residues. The CDR3 spells CASSPQGGLYAFF. The CDR3 bases are TGTGCCAGCTCACCCCAAGGGGGGTTGTATGCTTTCTTT. Supplemented by reference TRBV18 and TRBJ1-1, the full variable domain reads NAGVMQNPRHLVRRRGQEARLRCSPMKGHSHVYWYRQLPEEGLKFMVYLQKENIIDESGMPKERFSAEFPKEGPSILRIQQVVRGDSAAYFCASSPQGGLYAFFGQGTRLTVV.

This rearrangement joins TRBV19 to TRBJ1-5; tentatively, D is TRBD1 (5 bases). Deletions cut 7 bases from V and 4 bases from J, with 17 bases between. Germline CDR1 reads LNHDA; CDR2 reads SQIVND (reference sequence). This CDR3 contains 15 residues. For the CDR3, the DNA is TGTGCCAGTACCAACCGGGGGGGTGGGAATCAGCCCCAGCATTTT. Amino acids: CASTNRGGGNQPQHF.

This chain connects TRBV28 to TRBJ1-3; maybe TRBD1 (6 bases). Germline V lookup: CDR1 MDHEN, CDR2 SYDVKM. The V end was cut by 1 base, the J end by 2 bases, with 12 bases between. The CDR3 loop spans 16 amino acids. The CDR3 region is CASSLFGNRAGNTIYF. For the CDR3, the DNA is TGTGCCAGCAGTTTATTCGGGAACAGGGCTGGAAACACCATATATTTT.

The rearrangement joins TRBV7-3 to TRBJ1-2; 10 bases align to TRBD1. V trimming: 5 bases; J trimming: 8 bases; junction bases outside the gene matches: 11. Germline CDR1 SGHTA, CDR2 FQGTGA. The CDR3 is 15 amino acids. The CDR3 bases are TGTGCCAGCAGCGCATTCCCGGGACAGGGGTCGGGCTACACCTTC. Translation gives CASSAFPGQGSGYTF.

The J gene is TRBJ1-1, the V gene TRBV18; D unclear. CDR3 length equals 13 residues. V was pared by 4 bases and J by 4 bases, with 10 bases between. Germline CDR1 is KGHSH and CDR2 is LQKENI. In DNA form, the CDR3 reads TGTGCCAGCTCACGTGACCAGAGCACTGAAGCTTTCTTT. This sequence encodes CASSRDQSTEAFF.

This clone has a single count. This sequence joins TRBV7-2 and TRBJ2-5, with 9 bases that match TRBD2. The DNA matches TRBJ2-7 better at its end, which makes the J call doubtful. CDR3 length equals 15 residues. The germline V gene has CDR1 SGHTA and CDR2 FQGNSA. CDR3 loop: CASSLASGSYYEQYF. CDR3 DNA sequence: TGTGCCAGCAGCTTAGCTAGCGGGAGTTATTACGAGCAGTACTTC.

The J gene is TRBJ2-2, the V gene TRBV6-1; 9 positions agree with TRBD1. Germline CDR1 is MNHNS and CDR2 is SASEGT. J gave up 7 bases and V 6 bases, and 3 bases lay outside the gene matches. The CDR3 contains 13 residues. The CDR3, as DNA: TGTGCCAGCAGAGGACAGGGGAACGGGGAGCTGTTTTTT. This sequence encodes CASRGQGNGELFF.

The chain links TRBV30 to TRBJ2-5; no firm D call. The CDR3 totals 12 residues. V shed 2 bases and J shed 5 bases, with 9 bases lying between them. CDR1 GTSNPN and CDR2 SVGIG come from the germline V gene (reference sequence). The CDR3 nucleotides read TGTGCCTGGAGTACCAATGGGGAGACCCAGTACTTC. It codes for CAWSTNGETQYF.

The J gene is TRBJ2-1, the V gene TRBV5-4, with 9 positions matching TRBD2. CDR3 length: 15 amino acids. Per the germline V gene, CDR1 is SGHNT and CDR2 is YYREEE (reference sequence). The V segment lost 4 bases and the J segment 7 bases; nucleotides outside the gene matches: 9. CDR3 in DNA: TGTGCCAGCAGCGCTAGCGGGACCCTGACGAATGAGCAGTTCTTC. Protein: CASSASGTLTNEQFF.

The chain recombines TRBV5-1 with TRBJ1-3; possibly TRBD1 for D (5 bases). The CDR3 runs to 15 residues. Germline V gives CDR1 SGHRS, CDR2 YFSETQ. V shed 1 base and J shed 3 bases, with 11 bases lying between them. The CDR3 is CASSLLGASGNTIYF. The DNA of the CDR3 is TGCGCCAGCAGCTTGCTTGGGGCGAGTGGAAACACCATATATTTT.

This clone was detected a few times. The sample contains more than one DNA sequence encoding this CDR3. V gene TRBV5-1 combines with J gene TRBJ2-1; TRBD2 aligns across 7 bases. Germline CDR1 SGHRS, CDR2 YFSETQ. This CDR3 spans 14 amino acids. The junction had 6 bases not matched to a gene; V was cut back by 5 bases and J by 4 bases. The CDR3 DNA follows: TGCGCCAGCAGGGTAGCGGGCGGTTACAATGAGCAGTTCTTC. Amino acid sequence: CASRVAGGYNEQFF.

The chain joins TRBV5-1 to TRBJ2-5, with 8 nucleotides matching TRBD1. Germline loops: CDR1 SGHRS, CDR2 YFSETQ. This CDR3 contains 18 residues. The V gene end was trimmed by 4 bases and the J gene end by 4 bases; junction bases not matched to a gene: 18. CDR3 residues: CASSRGPTRRGQGETQYF. DNA of the CDR3: TGCGCCAGCAGCCGAGGCCCCACCCGCAGGGGGCAAGGAGAGACCCAGTACTTC.

At least ten counts were recorded for this clone. The rearrangement uses TRBV29-1 and TRBJ1-4; D might be TRBD1 (6 bases). This CDR3 has 15 residues. CDR1 is SQVTM, CDR2 ANQGSEA, per germline. V dropped 0 bases and J dropped 0 bases, with 8 bases sitting between them. The DNA for the CDR3 is TGCAGCGTTGAAGATCGGGGGCCAACTAATGAAAAACTGTTTTTT. Protein sequence: CSVEDRGPTNEKLFF.

The chain has TRBV19 and TRBJ2-2, with D maybe TRBD2 (6 bases). CDR1 LNHDA and CDR2 SQIVND come from the germline V gene (reference sequence). CDR3 length equals 14 residues. V gave up 7 bases and J gave up 5 bases, with 14 bases separating them. CDR3 DNA sequence: TGTGCCAGTACCGGCGGGGTGGGGACCGGGGAGCTGTTTTTT. Amino acid sequence: CASTGGVGTGELFF.

This clone occurred once. The chain couples TRBV25-1 to TRBJ1-3, with 7 bases fitting TRBD1. V shed 5 bases and J 7 bases; nucleotides not matched to a gene: 8. The CDR3 totals 14 residues. The germline gives CDR1 MGHDK, CDR2 SYGVNS. The CDR3 DNA sequence: TGTGCCAGCAGTAATAACAGGGGCGCCAACACCATATATTTT. Its translation is CASSNNRGANTIYF. The full variable domain, completed using reference TRBV25-1 and TRBJ1-3, is EADIYQTPRYLVIGTGKKITLECSQTMGHDKMYWYQQDPGMELHLIHYSYGVNSTEKGDLSSESTVSRIRTEHFPLTLESARPSHTSQYLCASSNNRGANTIYFGEGSWLTVV.

The chain joins TRBV2 to TRBJ1-1; 10 bases agree with TRBD1. After removal of 5 bases from V and 4 bases from J, the junction contained 7 bases not matched to a gene. CDR3 length: 15 residues. The germline gives CDR1 SNHLY, CDR2 FYNNEI. The CDR3 region is CASSLMGQGSTEAFF. The CDR3 region has the DNA TGTGCCAGCAGTCTTATGGGACAGGGGAGCACTGAAGCTTTCTTT.

This rearrangement joins TRBV9 to TRBJ2-5; no definite D call. Germline lookup yields CDR1 SGDLS and CDR2 YYNGEE. V shed 0 bases and J shed 3 bases, with 12 bases lying between them. This CDR3 is built from 15 residues. The CDR3 region is CASSVGASPEETQYF. As DNA, the CDR3 is TGTGCCAGCAGCGTAGGGGCAAGTCCGGAAGAGACCCAGTACTTC. The full variable domain, with the rest looked up from reference TRBV9 and TRBJ2-5, is DSGVTQTPKHLITATGQRVTLRCSPRSGDLSVYWYQQSLDQGLQFLIQYYNGEERAKGNILERFSAQQFPDLHSELNLSSLELGDSALYFCASSVGASPEETQYFGPGTRLLVL.

The rearrangement links TRBV21-1 to TRBJ2-7; TRBD1 is the table's D call and was not checked against the DNA. TRBV21-1 is a pseudogene. The CDR3 covers 13 residues. CDR3 sequence: CASRGQLQYEQYF. CDR3 bases: TGTGCCAGCAGGGGACAGCTCCAATACGAGCAGTACTTC.

The chain has TRBV19 and TRBJ1-2; TRBD1 is a possible D gene (6 bases). V was cut by 3 bases and J by 8 bases, with 13 bases left in between. Per the germline V gene, CDR1 is LNHDA and CDR2 is SQIVND (reference sequence). The CDR3 loop spans 13 amino acids. CDR3 bases: TGTGCCAGTAGTATCGAAAAGGGACAAGGCTACACCTTC. Its protein product is CASSIEKGQGYTF.

This chain links TRBV7-2 with TRBJ2-7, with D unresolved. The germline V gene encodes CDR1 SGHTA and CDR2 FQGNSA. CDR3 length: 14 amino acids. V was shortened by 1 base and J by 0 bases, with 7 bases between the two germline ends. For the CDR3, the DNA is TGTGCCAGCAGCTTAGAGTACACCTCCTACGAGCAGTACTTC. Its translation is CASSLEYTSYEQYF.

This chain connects TRBV7-2 to TRBJ2-2, with D possibly being TRBD2 (5 bases). The V end lost 7 bases, the J end lost 5 bases, and 14 bases lay between the germline ends. This CDR3 is built from 14 residues. Germline V CDR1 and CDR2: SGHTA, FQGNSA. The CDR3 loop reads CASTFPGITGELFF. CDR3 nucleotides: TGTGCCAGCACCTTTCCCGGGATAACCGGGGAGCTGTTTTTT.

The chain joins TRBV7-2 to TRBJ2-1; the D gene is possibly TRBD2 (5 bases). The V and J ends lost 1 base and 0 bases respectively, with 10 bases between them. CDR1 and CDR2 (germline): SGHTA, FQGNSA. This CDR3 is 16 amino acids long. CDR3 region: CASSLGSGGSYNEQFF. CDR3 nucleotides: TGTGCCAGCAGCTTAGGGAGCGGAGGCTCCTACAATGAGCAGTTCTTC.

This clone was picked up a small number of times. The identical CDR3 is also encoded by other nucleotide sequences in the sample. The chain uses TRBV28 and TRBJ1-5; no reliable D call. There are 12 residues in the CDR3. Between the trimmed V and J ends, which lost 6 bases and 5 bases, there was a span of 8 bases. Germline V lookup: CDR1 MDHEN, CDR2 SYDVKM. CDR3 sequence reads: CASSSLYQPQHF. As DNA, the CDR3 is TGTGCCAGCAGCTCTCTTTATCAGCCCCAGCATTTT.

A remark on this clone: Different DNA sequences within this sample yield the same CDR3. V is TRBV4-1 and J is TRBJ2-1; D is uncertain. Trimming cost V 0 bases and J 3 bases, with 3 bases left between them. CDR1 and CDR2 from the germline V gene are MGHRA and YSYEKL. CDR3 length: 13 amino acids. Written as DNA, the CDR3 is TGCGCCAGCAGCCAAGAGGTCTACAATGAGCAGTTCTTC. Translating it yields CASSQEVYNEQFF.

The rearrangement uses TRBV2 and TRBJ2-3, with D hard to call. Germline loops: CDR1 SNHLY, CDR2 FYNNEI. Trimming took 2 bases from V and 7 from J, leaving 13 bases between them. The CDR3 spans 14 residues. This chain's CDR3 is CASSENRSGNTQYF. The CDR3 nucleotides read TGTGCCAGCAGTGAAAATAGGAGTGGAAATACGCAGTATTTT.

The genes are TRBV27 and TRBJ2-1, with D perhaps matching TRBD2 (6 bases). V lost 2 bases and J lost 0, with 17 bases in between. The CDR3 is made up of 18 amino acids. CDR1 is MNHEY, CDR2 SMNVEV, per germline (reference sequence). CDR3 loop: CASSLKPPSDSSYNEQFF. The DNA of the CDR3 is TGTGCCAGCAGTTTAAAGCCCCCTAGCGATTCCTCCTACAATGAGCAGTTCTTC.

The rearrangement uses TRBV7-2 and TRBJ2-4; tentatively, D is TRBD2 (6 bases). Trimming took 5 bases from V and 8 from J, leaving 19 bases between them. The length of the CDR3 is 15 residues. Germline V gene sequence: CDR1 SGHTA, CDR2 FQGNSA. CDR3 nucleotide sequence: TGTGCCAGCAGCCGATTAAGGTCGTCGGGGGACATTCAGTACTTC. This encodes CASSRLRSSGDIQYF.

J is TRBJ2-7 and V is TRBV27; D is undetermined. Looked up from germline, CDR1 is MNHEY and CDR2 is SMNVEV (reference sequence). Trimming pared 1 base from V and 0 bases from J, leaving 7 bases between. The length of the CDR3 is 14 residues. In DNA form, the CDR3 reads TGTGCCAGCAGTTTATACGTGAGCTCCTACGAGCAGTACTTC. Protein product: CASSLYVSSYEQYF.